A single T cell receptor beta chain is shown here with its context. Its antigen is currently unknown. This sample includes further DNA sequences coding for the same CDR3. The V end was cut by 4 bases, the J end by 1 base, with 5 bases between. The CDR3 is made up of 12 amino acids. CDR1 and CDR2 from the germline V gene are SGHRS and YFSETQ. The assay was carried out at the deep level. Replicate PCRs from sorted subsets contained about 200 ng DNA, which is 29,000 or so T cell genomes. Profiling relied on immunoSEQ multiplex PCR, and the TCRdb table lists in-frame clones only, not all of them. Counted here are approximately 2,300,000 clones, around 92% occurring once; the ten biggest clones make up 0.37%. There were no recent acute infections or vaccinations among the donors, who were healthy HIV-negative adults. These data belong to a study of shared clonotypes between healthy human individuals. Study-wide findings and caveats: Naive subsets typically showed greater estimated richness than memory subsets.

This clonotype originated in a man aged 18 to 35 in good health. Some clones in this sample may be carry-over from other donors' samples. V is TRBV5-1 and J is TRBJ2-5; D remains ambiguous. Source material: naive CD4+ T cells from PBMCs. The subset: CD45RA+ positively selected. In DNA, the CDR3 is TGCGCCAGCAGCGCACCCCAAGAGACCCAGTACTTC. Its translation is CASSAPQETQYF.